The 2 T cell receptor beta chains below come from one sample, sequenced in a study of response to subunit inactivated influenza vaccine. TCRdb re-analysed the RT-PCR reads in MiXCR, keeping a single row per CDR3 protein. The sample contains some 480,000 distinct CDR3 sequences, approximately 11% of which appear only once. The material was PBMCs from blood, obtained 45 days after vaccination. All receptors come from a man in his fifties who received an inactivated influenza vaccine.

The chain is built from TRBV20-1 and TRBJ2-1; 9 bases fit TRBD2. V trimming: 6 bases; J trimming: 6 bases; junction bases outside the gene matches: 12. The germline V gene has CDR1 DFQATT and CDR2 SNEGSKA (reference sequence). The CDR3 has 15 residues. The CDR3 reads CSASPLAGVTNEQFF. The CDR3 bases are TGCAGTGCAAGCCCTTTAGCGGGAGTAACCAATGAGCAGTTCTTC.

This clonotype has a handful of counts. The rearrangement joins TRBV6-2 or TRBV6-3 to TRBJ2-5; D remains unclear. Trimming left V 4 bases short and J 5 bases short, with 11 bases between. The germline V gene encodes CDR1 MNHEY and CDR2 SVGEGT. The CDR3 is made up of 13 amino acids. The CDR3 protein is CASSSGRLETQYF. CDR3 DNA sequence: TGTGCCAGCAGTTCAGGCCGCTTGGAGACCCAGTACTTC.